This T cell receptor (beta chain) comes out of a study of T cell responses to AZD1222 COVID-19 vaccine. Points from the study as a whole: Most donors were white British, females outnumbered males, and clonal diversity was possibly underestimated. Dominant at 160-218 and 743-854, vaccine-associated CD4 TCRs also spanned spike. Following two doses of AZD1222, Spike-specific TCR breadth and depth rose.

Germline CDR1 SGHDT, CDR2 YYEEEE. V gave up 3 bases and J gave up 7 bases, with 17 bases separating them. The CDR3 sequence is 15 residues long. The table lists this clone with a few counts. Antigen unknown. Sequencing used immunoSEQ multiplex PCR; TCRdb keeps in-frame clones, though not all of them. The table shows some 120,000 clones, with roughly nine tenths occurring only once. The source of this sequence is an adult in good health. The rearrangement joins TRBV5-6 to TRBJ1-5; D may be TRBD1 (6 bases). Sequencing was performed on peripheral blood, taken on day 0 of AZD1222 vaccination. CDR3 nucleotide sequence: TGTGCCAGCAGCTGGGGCTACAGGGTGGGCCAGCCCCAGCATTTT. Its translation is CASSWGYRVGQPQHF.